This note documents a single T cell receptor (beta chain) sequence. The antigen is undetermined. These data originate in a study of molecular identifiers for immune sequencing clone quantification. Naive CD8 libraries used about 20,000 to 1,100,000 sorted cells and 10%, 30% or 50% RNA. V lost 1 base to trimming and J lost 7 bases; unmatched junction nucleotides: 19. Germline values: CDR1 MNHEY, CDR2 SMNVEV (reference sequence). The CDR3 consists of 19 residues. Using its own MiXCR run on the PCR reads, TCRdb lists one record per CDR3 protein. The sample includes about 320,000 distinct CDR3 sequences, 20% to 25% seen only once; the top ten take more than 0.8%. Findings of the study overall: The study found clones above 20 RNA copies held over 99% of effector molecules and under 1% in naive cells.

Sequencing input: naive CD8+ T cells from blood, with Jurkat cell RNA spiked in. Subset defined: FACS-sorted CD8+CD4-CCR7+CD45RA+ naive T cells. J is TRBJ2-4 and V is TRBV27; 7 bases align to TRBD2. This TCR was sampled from a human donor in good health. Some libraries in this study had Jurkat cell RNA spiked in. CDR3 sequence reads: CASSLLPPRSAGDWNIQYF. As DNA, the CDR3 is TGTGCCAGCAGTTTATTGCCCCCCCGGTCCGCGGGAGATTGGAACATTCAGTACTTC.